A selection of T cell receptor beta chains follows, all from one sample in a study of cytomegalovirus exposure and HLA in healthy donors. Produced via immunoSEQ multiplex PCR; TCRdb's table is partial and in-frame only. The repertoire holds approximately 140,000 clones, with roughly four fifths as singletons. Sample: PBMCs. The source is a woman in her thirties in good health and CMV-seronegative. CDR3s include the opening cysteine and the closing phenylalanine or tryptophan. The D gene is left open where the match is weak. Clone size is given for some rows only: seen once, a few or many times, or a class if the clone is expanded.

-,TRBJ2-5,once,TRBV5-1,13,CASSLGSGETQYF,TGCGCCAGCAGCTTGGGTAGCGGAGAGACCCAGTACTTC
-,TRBJ1-5,once,TRBV6-6,14,CASSSGGSNQPQHF,TGTGCCAGCAGCTCGGGGGGTAGCAATCAGCCCCAGCATTTT
TRBD1,TRBJ2-2,-,TRBV18,15,CASSLRQGGTGELFF,TGTGCCAGCTCACTGCGACAGGGGGGCACCGGGGAGCTGTTTTTT
TRBD1,TRBJ1-2,-,TRBV5-4,14,CASSLLRGSYGYTF,TGTGCCAGCAGCTTGCTCAGGGGGAGCTATGGCTACACCTTC
-,TRBJ2-3,-,TRBV6-6,15,CASSPALGGTDTQYF,TGTGCCAGCAGCCCAGCCCTCGGGGGTACAGATACGCAGTATTTT
TRBD1,TRBJ1-1,once,TRBV6-1,14,CASSERGRNTEAFF,TGTGCCAGCAGTGAAAGGGGGCGGAACACTGAAGCTTTCTTT
TRBD2,TRBJ2-7,few,TRBV11-2,14,CASSRTRVGYEQYF,TGTGCCAGCAGCAGGACTAGAGTCGGCTACGAGCAGTACTTC
-,TRBJ2-3,-,TRBV27,17,CASSSYVRGRGVDTQYF,TGTGCCAGCAGTTCCTACGTCCGGGGGAGGGGGGTAGATACGCAGTATTTT
TRBD2,TRBJ2-7,once,TRBV27,17,CASSLSASGGFHYEQYF,TGTGCCAGCAGTTTATCTGCTAGCGGGGGCTTTCACTACGAGCAGTACTTC
TRBD1,TRBJ1-1,-,TRBV18,14,CASSHPGGGTEAFF,TGTGCCAGCTCACATCCAGGGGGCGGCACTGAAGCTTTCTTT
TRBD1,TRBJ2-3,-,TRBV7-8,15,CASSLRDRGTDTQYF,TGTGCCAGCAGCTTAAGGGACAGGGGCACAGATACGCAGTATTTT
-,TRBJ2-5,-,TRBV2,13,CASSDSGAETQYF,TGTGCCAGCAGTGATAGTGGGGCGGAGACCCAGTACTTC
-,TRBJ1-4,-,TRBV19,15,CASSIDGDPNEKLFF,TGTGCCAGTAGTATAGACGGAGATCCTAATGAAAAACTGTTTTTT
-,TRBJ2-7,-,TRBV11-1,13,CASSRLGLYEQYF,TGTGCCAGCAGCCGACTTGGACTCTACGAGCAGTACTTC
-,TRBJ1-2,-,TRBV5-1,11,CASSLRGDYTF,TGCGCCAGCAGCTTGCGGGGGGACTACACCTTC
TRBD1,TRBJ2-3,-,TRBV7-2,14,CASSFLRQGDTQYF,TGTGCCAGCAGCTTCCTACGACAGGGGGATACGCAGTATTTT
TRBD1,TRBJ1-6,-,TRBV4-1,16,CASSQGHRGRGSPLHF,TGCGCCAGCAGCCAAGGGCACAGGGGGCGAGGGTCACCCCTCCACTTT
-,TRBJ2-7,once,TRBV7-2,13,CASSTRVGNEQYF,TGTGCCAGCAGCACCAGGGTGGGTAACGAGCAGTACTTC
-,TRBJ1-2,-,TRBV28,13,CASSLLGASGYTF,TGTGCCAGCAGTTTGCTCGGAGCGAGTGGCTACACCTTC
TRBD2,TRBJ2-7,-,TRBV2,12,CASSSGGGEQYF,TGTGCCAGCAGTAGCGGGGGGGGTGAGCAGTACTTC
-,TRBJ1-2,-,TRBV5-6,16,CASSRSRRGANYGYTF,TGTGCCAGCAGCCGGAGCCGCCGGGGGGCCAACTATGGCTACACCTTC
-,TRBJ2-2,-,TRBV9,14,CASSVAPGTGELFF,TGTGCCAGCAGCGTAGCCCCAGGCACCGGGGAGCTGTTTTTT
-,TRBJ2-5,-,TRBV18,15,CASSPPSARGETQYF,TGTGCCAGCTCACCACCGTCGGCACGGGGGGAGACCCAGTACTTC
-,TRBJ1-2,-,TRBV4-1,15,CASSQAGGGLGGYTF,TGCGCCAGCAGCCAAGCAGGTGGTGGGCTCGGTGGCTACACCTTC
TRBD2,TRBJ2-3,-,TRBV15,17,CATSKRISGGQVDTQYF,TGTGCCACCAGCAAACGAATTAGCGGGGGGCAAGTAGATACGCAGTATTTT
TRBD1,TRBJ1-2,-,TRBV28,17,CASSEPGQGLGVGGYTF,TGTGCCAGCAGTGAACCGGGACAGGGGTTGGGCGTGGGGGGCTACACCTTC
-,TRBJ1-6,-,TRBV7-3,14,CASSLGGSDSPLHF,TGTGCCAGCAGCCTCGGGGGGTCGGATTCACCCCTCCACTTT
-,TRBJ1-2,once,TRBV5-6,17,CASSFYPGRVENYGYTF,TGTGCCAGCAGCTTTTACCCCGGGAGGGTCGAAAACTATGGCTACACCTTC
TRBD1,TRBJ2-1,-,TRBV7-3,16,CASSASTGTGGSEQFF,TGTGCCAGCAGCGCGTCAACCGGGACAGGGGGCAGTGAGCAGTTCTTC
-,TRBJ1-1,few,TRBV4-2,15,CASSPSQVQGTEAFF,TGTGCCAGCAGCCCTTCACAGGTCCAGGGTACTGAAGCTTTCTTT
TRBD1,TRBJ2-7,once,TRBV28,14,CASSLRQGSYEQYF,TGTGCCAGCAGTTTAAGACAGGGGTCCTACGAGCAGTACTTC
TRBD1,TRBJ1-3,-,TRBV7-8,15,CASSLGQGTGNTIYF,TGTGCCAGCAGCTTAGGACAGGGTACTGGAAACACCATATATTTT
-,TRBJ1-2,-,TRBV7-2,16,CASSLGGVREGYGYTF,TGTGCCAGCAGCTTAGGGGGAGTTCGGGAAGGCTATGGCTACACCTTC
TRBD1,TRBJ1-1,-,TRBV28,15,CASSFLRDRYTEAFF,TGTGCCAGCAGCTTCCTCCGGGACAGATACACTGAAGCTTTCTTT
-,TRBJ1-5,-,TRBV28,14,CASNQPRDNQPQHF,TGTGCCAGCAACCAACCGAGGGACAATCAGCCCCAGCATTTT
-,TRBJ1-5,-,TRBV2,12,CASSPTLARGHF,TGTGCCAGCAGTCCAACTTTGGCCCGGGGGCATTTT